One sample yielded the 17 T cell receptor beta chains listed below, sequenced in a study of blood T cell repertoires in COVID-19. Profiled with immunoSEQ multiplex PCR; TCRdb holds only in-frame clones, not every one. The sample comprises around 15,000 clones, approximately 88% of which are singletons, and roughly 8.8% rests with the top ten. Sample: peripheral blood. These receptors were taken from a human donor in a cohort sampled during active COVID-19.

The chain employs TRBV3-1 (or the pseudogene TRBV3-2) and TRBJ1-5; no clear D gene. The V gene's germline CDR1 is LGHDT and CDR2 YNNKEL (reference sequence). V was cut by 1 base and J by 2 bases, with 9 bases left in between. The CDR3 spans 15 residues. The CDR3 spells CASSQGAGGNQPQHF. The CDR3 coding sequence is TGTGCCAGCAGCCAAGGTGCCGGGGGCAATCAGCCCCAGCATTTT.

The chain has TRBV4-1 and TRBJ2-7; possibly TRBD2 for D (6 bases). The CDR3 is 14 amino acids. With 1 base removed from V and 1 base from J, the gap between germline ends came to 8 bases. Per the germline V gene, CDR1 is MGHRA and CDR2 is YSYEKL. The CDR3 loop reads CASSQGRGSYEQYF. CDR3 in DNA: TGCGCCAGCAGCCAAGGGCGGGGTTCCTACGAGCAGTACTTC.

The CDR3 DNA follows: TGTGCCAGCAGTGAAAACACACAGGAAAAACTGTTTTTT. Protein: CASSENTQEKLFF. This chain connects TRBV25-1 to TRBJ1-4; D remains unclear. Germline loops: CDR1 MGHDK, CDR2 SYGVNS. There are 13 residues in the CDR3. Trimming removed 2 bases from V and 8 bases from J, with 9 bases in between.

The gene calls are TRBV24-1 and TRBJ2-3; TRBD2 aligns across 10 bases. There are 15 residues in the CDR3. V was clipped by 3 bases and J by 6 bases; unmatched bases: 5. Germline V gene lookup returns CDR1 KGHDR and CDR2 SFDVKD. This CDR3 reads CATSDNSGRRDTQYF. The CDR3, as DNA: TGTGCCACCAGTGATAATAGCGGGAGGCGGGATACGCAGTATTTT.

The chain employs TRBV11-2 and TRBJ2-1; 7 nucleotides line up with TRBD1. The ends lost 6 bases at V and 5 bases at J; junction bases unmatched: 10. The CDR3 sequence is 15 residues long. Germline loops: CDR1 SGHAT, CDR2 FQNNGV. CDR3 sequence reads: CASRGHRGRDNEQFF. In DNA form, the CDR3 reads TGTGCCAGCAGGGGACACAGGGGAAGGGACAATGAGCAGTTCTTC. The full variable domain, in which reference TRBV11-2 and TRBJ2-1 provide the parts outside the CDR3, is EAGVAQSPRYKIIEKRQSVAFWCNPISGHATLYWYQQILGQGPKLLIQFQNNGVVDDSQLPKDRFSAERLKGVDSTLKIQPAKLEDSAVYLCASRGHRGRDNEQFFGPGTRLTVL.

The rearrangement joins TRBV11-2 to TRBJ2-2, with D perhaps TRBD2 (5 bases). The CDR3 runs 14 residues. V was clipped by 0 bases and J by 7 bases, with 9 bases between them. CDR1 and CDR2 from the germline V gene are SGHAT and FQNNGV. The CDR3 sequence: CASSLERGIGELFF. In nucleotides, the CDR3 is TGTGCCAGCAGCTTAGAACGAGGGATCGGGGAGCTGTTTTTT.

V and J are TRBV7-9 and TRBJ2-7; D call uncertain. The length of the CDR3 is 14 residues. Per germline, CDR1 SEHNR and CDR2 FQNEAQ (reference sequence). Trimming removed 2 bases from V and 2 bases from J, with 10 bases in between. The CDR3 DNA reads as TGTGCCAGCAGCTTATTAAAGCGCCCCTACGAGCAGTACTTC. Translation gives CASSLLKRPYEQYF.

In its sample, this clone was seen once. The chain has TRBV2 and TRBJ1-2; TRBD1 might be the D (5 bases). V lost 5 bases and J 4 bases, leaving 11 bases between the germline ends. CDR3 length equals 13 residues. Germline loops: CDR1 SNHLY, CDR2 FYNNEI. In DNA form, the CDR3 reads TGTGCCAGCAGTACACAGGTGCTCTATGGCTACACCTTC. The encoded protein is CASSTQVLYGYTF.

The rearrangement uses TRBV28 and TRBJ1-1; D gene unclear. CDR3 size: 15 residues. V was cut by 3 bases and J by 0 bases, with 11 bases left in between. Per germline, CDR1 MDHEN and CDR2 SYDVKM. DNA of the CDR3: TGTGCCAGCAGTTTCAGTAGAGGGTTGAACACTGAAGCTTTCTTT. Protein sequence: CASSFSRGLNTEAFF.

J is TRBJ1-6 and V is TRBV18, with D possibly matching TRBD1 (6 bases). The V gene lost 3 bases and the J gene lost 7 bases, with 16 bases spanning the gap. From germline, CDR1 is KGHSH and CDR2 LQKENI. The CDR3 covers 16 residues. The CDR3 here is CASSPNRVGSNSPLHF. The CDR3 region has the DNA TGTGCCAGCTCACCTAACAGGGTCGGATCGAATTCACCCCTCCACTTT.

The chain links TRBV2 to TRBJ2-5; TRBD1 might be the D (5 bases). The CDR3 contains 12 residues. Trimming removed 7 bases from V and 7 bases from J, with 13 bases in between. Per the germline V gene, CDR1 is SNHLY and CDR2 is FYNNEI. CDR3 coding DNA: TGTGCCAGCACTCGGCCTAGGGGGACCCAGTACTTC. Protein sequence: CASTRPRGTQYF.

The rearrangement links TRBV5-1 to TRBJ2-4, with 9 positions matching TRBD1. This CDR3 has 16 amino acids. The V and J ends lost 3 bases and 2 bases, in that order; junction bases with no gene match: 6. Looked up from germline, CDR1 is SGHRS and CDR2 is YFSETQ. The DNA for the CDR3 is TGCGCCAGCAGCTCATGGACAGGGGCGACCAAAAACATTCAGTACTTC. Its translation: CASSSWTGATKNIQYF.

The CDR3 here is CASSPSLAPVEETQYF. The CDR3 bases are TGTGCCAGCAGCCCTAGCCTAGCGCCGGTCGAGGAGACCCAGTACTTC. This chain uses TRBV9 with TRBJ2-5; perhaps TRBD2 as D (6 bases). Trimming cost V 4 bases and J 5 bases, with 21 bases left between them. The CDR3 covers 16 residues. CDR1 is SGDLS, CDR2 YYNGEE, per germline.

The chain employs TRBV11-3 and TRBJ2-2, with D possibly matching TRBD2 (6 bases). With 3 bases removed from V and 5 bases from J, the gap between germline ends came to 13 bases. The length of the CDR3 is 15 residues. Germline lookup yields CDR1 SGHNT and CDR2 YENEEA. The CDR3: CASSFRSRGTGELFF. The CDR3 nucleotides read TGTGCCAGCAGCTTTCGGTCTCGGGGGACCGGGGAGCTGTTTTTT.

In DNA form, the CDR3 reads TGTGCCAGCAACCGGGACAGAAGCAATGAGCAGTTCTTC. It yields the protein CASNRDRSNEQFF. The chain links TRBV2 to TRBJ2-1; 7 bases are shared with TRBD1. The CDR3 consists of 13 residues. J gave up 6 bases and V 7 bases, and 6 bases lay outside the gene matches. From germline, CDR1 is SNHLY and CDR2 FYNNEI.

The V gene is TRBV5-6, the J gene TRBJ1-6; 8 nucleotides match TRBD1. With V trimmed by 3 bases and J by 8 bases, 1 base remained unmatched. Germline V gives CDR1 SGHDT, CDR2 YYEEEE. The CDR3 covers 13 residues. The CDR3 DNA reads TGTGCCAGCAGCTGGGGACAGGATTCACCCCTCCACTTT. It specifies CASSWGQDSPLHF.

This clone was counted between two and nine times. The genes are TRBV4-2 and TRBJ2-5, with 7 bases that match TRBD1. This CDR3 is built from 15 residues. J lost 4 bases, V lost 1 base, and 6 bases had no gene match. Germline V CDR1 and CDR2: LGHNA, YNFKEQ. The CDR3 coding sequence is TGTGCCAGCAGCCAAGTGGTCGGGACAGCAGAGACCCAGTACTTC. Encoded protein: CASSQVVGTAETQYF.